These 11 T cell receptor beta chains originate from one sample sequenced in a study of beta chain features in type 1 diabetes (dated by TCRdb to 2017 to 2018). Library prep was done by the immunoSEQ multiplex PCR assay. The entire isolated RNA was reverse transcribed using the High Capacity cDNA Reverse Transcription Kit, and thus expressed TCRB transcripts were sequenced. TCRdb mirrors the immuneACCESS table, restricted to in-frame sequences. Some clones are absent from its copies; in checked studies, under half trace to an unresolved V gene, and the reason for the others is unknown. This sample comprises about 170,000 clones, around 7.8% of them detected only once. The ten largest account for about 1% of the sample. The paper as a whole reports these results and caveats: Type 1 diabetes patients showed a moderate but significant shortening of TCRB CDR3 length in all four CD4+ subsets.

Antigens of these TCRs are unknown. The sequenced sample was central memory CD4+ T cells from blood. These receptors were collected from a woman in her thirties or forties with type 1 diabetes.

This chain links TRBV13 with TRBJ2-7; 8 positions match TRBD1. The germline CDR1 and CDR2 sequences are PRHDT and FYEKMQ (reference sequence). The V gene end was trimmed by 4 bases and the J gene end by 7 bases; junction bases not matched to a gene: 9. The CDR3 is 14 residues long. The CDR3 coding sequence is TGTGCCAGCAGCTCACCGGGACAGGTTGGAGAGCAGTACTTC. This translates into CASSSPGQVGEQYF.

This clone was observed a handful of times. The chain links TRBV13 to TRBJ2-7; 7 bases map to TRBD1. Germline V gene sequence: CDR1 PRHDT, CDR2 FYEKMQ (reference sequence). J lost 0 bases, V lost 5 bases, and 13 bases had no gene match. The CDR3 totals 17 residues. CDR3 nucleotide sequence: TGTGCCAGCAGCCCAGGACAGGATATCTTTAGCTCCTACGAGCAGTACTTC. Its protein product is CASSPGQDIFSSYEQYF.

This rearrangement joins TRBV6-4 to TRBJ2-6; D is possibly TRBD2 (5 bases). In germline, CDR1 is MRHNA, CDR2 SNTAGT. Trimming took 3 bases from V and 1 from J, leaving 7 bases between them. This CDR3 spans 15 amino acids. CDR3: CASSETGSGANVLTF. Written as DNA, the CDR3 is TGTGCCAGCAGTGAGACGGGATCTGGGGCCAACGTCCTGACTTTC.

This clone was observed many times. This sequence joins TRBV7-9 and TRBJ2-7; D may be TRBD2 (5 bases). Trimming shortened V by 5 bases and J by 2 bases, and 13 bases separated the two germline ends. Germline V lookup: CDR1 SEHNR, CDR2 FQNEAQ (reference sequence). The CDR3 is made up of 14 amino acids. The CDR3 protein is CASSHSQTTYEQYF. CDR3 sequence (DNA): TGTGCCAGCAGCCACTCCCAGACTACCTACGAGCAGTACTTC.

This clone was seen at least ten times. The rearrangement joins TRBV29-1 to TRBJ2-1; no reliable D call. CDR3 size: 11 residues. Per the germline V gene, CDR1 is SQVTM and CDR2 is ANQGSEA. Trimming removed 6 bases at V and 7 bases at J, with 10 bases between. The CDR3 is CSVHLGNEQFF. The DNA for the CDR3 is TGCAGCGTCCACCTCGGTAATGAGCAGTTCTTC.

The chain joins TRBV7-8 to TRBJ2-5; the match to TRBD1 covers 7 bases. The CDR3 length is 14 residues. CDR1 is SGHVS, CDR2 FQNEAQ, per germline. The V and J ends lost 0 bases and 4 bases, in that order; junction bases with no gene match: 2. CDR3 DNA: TGTGCCAGCAGCTTAGCAGACAGGGCAGAGACCCAGTACTTC. It specifies CASSLADRAETQYF.

The rearrangement uses TRBV6-5 and TRBJ2-7, with TRBD2 matching over 8 bases. Looked up from germline, CDR1 is MNHEY and CDR2 is SVGAGI. The CDR3 sequence is 15 residues long. The V and J ends lost 2 bases and 2 bases, in that order; junction bases with no gene match: 5. This CDR3 is CASSYLAGGTYEQYF. Written as DNA, the CDR3 is TGTGCCAGCAGTTACCTGGCGGGGGGTACCTACGAGCAGTACTTC.

V and J are TRBV28 and TRBJ1-5; D remains ambiguous. The CDR3 is 15 amino acids. Per the germline V gene, CDR1 is MDHEN and CDR2 is SYDVKM. Trimming cost V 2 bases and J 4 bases, with 12 bases left between them. The CDR3 region has the DNA TGTGCCAGCAGTTTAATCCGGGATATTAATCAGCCCCAGCATTTT. Amino acid sequence: CASSLIRDINQPQHF.

V usage is TRBV4-1 and J usage is TRBJ1-4, with 9 positions matching TRBD1. Germline V gives CDR1 MGHRA, CDR2 YSYEKL. CDR3 length: 16 amino acids. J gave up 4 bases and V 0 bases, and 3 bases lay outside the gene matches. For the CDR3, the DNA is TGCGCCAGCAGCCAAGACCGGACAGGGGATAATGAAAAACTGTTTTTT. Its translation: CASSQDRTGDNEKLFF.

This clone was seen many times. V is TRBV7-2 and J is TRBJ1-2, with 7 nucleotides matching TRBD1. CDR1 is SGHTA, CDR2 FQGNSA, per germline. This CDR3 comprises 15 residues. J was trimmed by 3 bases and V by 4 bases; bases with no gene match: 8. CDR3 sequence reads: CASSSGQLGDYGYTF. The CDR3 DNA sequence: TGTGCCAGCAGCTCGGGACAGCTAGGAGACTATGGCTACACCTTC.

This clone was seen a few times. V is TRBV7-6 and J is TRBJ1-2; maybe TRBD1 (6 bases). The CDR3 has 13 residues. Germline CDR1 is SGHVS and CDR2 is FNYEAQ. V lost 4 bases and J lost 4, with 10 bases in between. The CDR3: CASSSDRSYGYTF. CDR3 DNA sequence: TGTGCCAGCAGCTCGGACAGAAGCTATGGCTACACCTTC.